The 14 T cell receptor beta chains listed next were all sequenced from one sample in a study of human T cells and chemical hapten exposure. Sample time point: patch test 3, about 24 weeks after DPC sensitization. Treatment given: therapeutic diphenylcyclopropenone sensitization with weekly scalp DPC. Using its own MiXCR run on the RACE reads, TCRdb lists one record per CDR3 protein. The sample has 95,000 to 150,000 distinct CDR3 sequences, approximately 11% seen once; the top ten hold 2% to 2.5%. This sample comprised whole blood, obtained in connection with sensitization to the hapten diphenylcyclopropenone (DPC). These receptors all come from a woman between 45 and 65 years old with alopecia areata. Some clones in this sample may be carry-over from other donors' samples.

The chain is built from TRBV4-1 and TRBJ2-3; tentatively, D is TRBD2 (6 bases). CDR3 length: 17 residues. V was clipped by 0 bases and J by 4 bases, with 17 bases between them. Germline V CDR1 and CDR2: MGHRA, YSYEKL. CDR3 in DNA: TGCGCCAGCAGCCAAGATCAAGTCAGGGAGGTTCCAGATACGCAGTATTTT. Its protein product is CASSQDQVREVPDTQYF.

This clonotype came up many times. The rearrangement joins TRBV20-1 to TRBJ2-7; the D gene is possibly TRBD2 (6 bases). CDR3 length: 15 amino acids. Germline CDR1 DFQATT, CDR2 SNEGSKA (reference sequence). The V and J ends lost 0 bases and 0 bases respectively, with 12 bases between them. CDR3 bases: TGCAGTGCTAGAGATTTTAGCGGAAGCTCCTACGAGCAGTACTTC. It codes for CSARDFSGSSYEQYF.

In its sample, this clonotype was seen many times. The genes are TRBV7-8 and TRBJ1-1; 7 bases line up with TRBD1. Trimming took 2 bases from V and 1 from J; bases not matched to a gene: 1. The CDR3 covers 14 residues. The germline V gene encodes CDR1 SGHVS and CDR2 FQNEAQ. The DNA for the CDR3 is TGTGCCAGCAGCTTAAACAGGGGGAACACTGAAGCTTTCTTT. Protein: CASSLNRGNTEAFF. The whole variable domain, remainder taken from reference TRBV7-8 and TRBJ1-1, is GAGVSQSPRYKVAKRGQDVALRCDPISGHVSLFWYQQALGQGPEFLTYFQNEAQLDKSGLPSDRFFAERPEGSVSTLKIQRTQQEDSAVYLCASSLNRGNTEAFFGQGTRLTVV.

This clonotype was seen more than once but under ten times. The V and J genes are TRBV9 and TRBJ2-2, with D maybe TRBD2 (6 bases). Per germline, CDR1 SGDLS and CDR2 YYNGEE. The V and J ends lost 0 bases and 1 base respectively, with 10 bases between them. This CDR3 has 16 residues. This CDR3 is CASSVVRERNTGELFF. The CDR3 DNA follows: TGTGCCAGCAGCGTAGTCCGGGAGCGGAACACCGGGGAGCTGTTTTTT.

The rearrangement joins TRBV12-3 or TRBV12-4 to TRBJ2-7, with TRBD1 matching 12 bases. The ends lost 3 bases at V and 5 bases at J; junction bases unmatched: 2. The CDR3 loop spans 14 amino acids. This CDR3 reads CASSFGTGGDEQYF. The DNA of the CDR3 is TGTGCCAGCAGTTTCGGGACAGGGGGCGACGAGCAGTACTTC.

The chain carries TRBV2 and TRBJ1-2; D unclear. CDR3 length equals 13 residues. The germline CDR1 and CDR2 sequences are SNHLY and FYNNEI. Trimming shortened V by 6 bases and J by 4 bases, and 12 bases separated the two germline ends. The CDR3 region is CASRGRETYGYTF. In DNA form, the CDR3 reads TGTGCCAGCAGAGGGAGGGAGACCTATGGCTACACCTTC. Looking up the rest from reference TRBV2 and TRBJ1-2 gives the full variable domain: EPEVTQTPSHQVTQMGQEVILRCVPISNHLYFYWYRQILGQKVEFLVSFYNNEISEKSEIFDDQFSVERPDGSNFTLKIRSTKLEDSAMYFCASRGRETYGYTFGSGTRLTVV.

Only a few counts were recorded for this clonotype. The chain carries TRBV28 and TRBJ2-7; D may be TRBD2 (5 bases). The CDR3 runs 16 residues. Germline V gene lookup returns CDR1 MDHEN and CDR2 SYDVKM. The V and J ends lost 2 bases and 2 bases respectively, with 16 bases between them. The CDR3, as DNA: TGTGCCAGCAGTTTACCCGACACCTCGAGGGCCTACGAGCAGTACTTC. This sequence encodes CASSLPDTSRAYEQYF. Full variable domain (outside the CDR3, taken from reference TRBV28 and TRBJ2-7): DVKVTQSSRYLVKRTGEKVFLECVQDMDHENMFWYRQDPGLGLRLIYFSYDVKMKEKGDIPEGYSVSREKKERFSLILESASTNQTSMYLCASSLPDTSRAYEQYFGPGTRLTVT.

CDR3 protein: CASSQEAAYNEQFF. Written as DNA, the CDR3 is TGTGCCAGCAGCCAGGAGGCAGCCTACAATGAGCAGTTCTTC. The V and J genes are TRBV7-9 and TRBJ2-1; possibly TRBD2 for D (5 bases). Trimming stripped 5 bases from V and 2 bases from J, with 10 bases between. CDR3 length equals 14 residues. Germline CDR1 and CDR2: SEHNR and FQNEAQ (reference sequence).

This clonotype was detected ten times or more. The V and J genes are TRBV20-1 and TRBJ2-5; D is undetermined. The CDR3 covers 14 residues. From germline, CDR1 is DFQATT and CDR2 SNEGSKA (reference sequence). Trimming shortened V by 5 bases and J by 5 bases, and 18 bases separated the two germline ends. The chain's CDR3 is CSALPTRLMETQYF. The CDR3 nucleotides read TGCAGTGCTCTCCCCACCAGGTTGATGGAGACCCAGTACTTC.

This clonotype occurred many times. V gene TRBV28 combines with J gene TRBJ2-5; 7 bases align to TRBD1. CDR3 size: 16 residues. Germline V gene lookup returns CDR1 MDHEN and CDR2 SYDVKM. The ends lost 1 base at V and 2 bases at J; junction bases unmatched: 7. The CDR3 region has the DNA TGTGCCAGCAGTTTATTAGGCACAGGGGTACAAGAGACCCAGTACTTC. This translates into CASSLLGTGVQETQYF.

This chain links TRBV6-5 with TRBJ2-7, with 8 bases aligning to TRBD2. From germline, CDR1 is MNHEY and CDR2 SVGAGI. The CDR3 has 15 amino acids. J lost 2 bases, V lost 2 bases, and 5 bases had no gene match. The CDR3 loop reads CASSYVGGGTYEQYF. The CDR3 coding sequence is TGTGCCAGCAGTTACGTCGGCGGGGGGACCTACGAGCAGTACTTC.

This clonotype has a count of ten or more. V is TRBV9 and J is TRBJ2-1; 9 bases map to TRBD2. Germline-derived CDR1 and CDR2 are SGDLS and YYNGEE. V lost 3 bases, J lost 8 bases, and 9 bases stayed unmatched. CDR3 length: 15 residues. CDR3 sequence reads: CASSASGVGLDEQFF. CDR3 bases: TGTGCCAGCAGCGCTAGCGGGGTAGGGTTGGATGAGCAGTTCTTC.

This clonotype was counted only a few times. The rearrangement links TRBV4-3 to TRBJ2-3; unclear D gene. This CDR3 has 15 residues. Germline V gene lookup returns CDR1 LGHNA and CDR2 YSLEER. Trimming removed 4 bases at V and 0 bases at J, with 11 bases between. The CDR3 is CASSLLTASTDTQYF. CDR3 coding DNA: TGCGCCAGCAGCCTGTTAACAGCTAGCACAGATACGCAGTATTTT.

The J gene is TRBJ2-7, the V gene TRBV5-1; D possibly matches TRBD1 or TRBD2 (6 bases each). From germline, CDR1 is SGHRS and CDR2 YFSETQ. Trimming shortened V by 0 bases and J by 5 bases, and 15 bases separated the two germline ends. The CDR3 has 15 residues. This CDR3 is CASSLASTGAHEQYF. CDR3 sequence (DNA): TGCGCCAGCAGCTTGGCTTCGACGGGGGCCCACGAGCAGTACTTC.